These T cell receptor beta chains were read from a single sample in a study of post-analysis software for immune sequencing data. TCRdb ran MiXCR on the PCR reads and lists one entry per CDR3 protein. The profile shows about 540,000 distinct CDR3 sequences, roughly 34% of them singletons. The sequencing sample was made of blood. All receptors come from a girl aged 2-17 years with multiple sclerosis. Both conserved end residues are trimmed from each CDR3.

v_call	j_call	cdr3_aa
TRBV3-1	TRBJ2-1	ASSQESRLAGLDNEQF
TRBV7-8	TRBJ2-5	ASSLLRTQETQY
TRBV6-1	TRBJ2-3	ASSARDGHTDTQY
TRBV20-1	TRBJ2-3	SATDGGTDTQY
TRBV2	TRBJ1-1	ASSANRGTEAF
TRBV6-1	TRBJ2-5	ASSVLGGGETQY
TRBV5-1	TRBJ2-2	ASSLNGAGELF
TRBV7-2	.	ASSLVGALYEQY
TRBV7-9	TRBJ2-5	ASSLVQYRDGTQY
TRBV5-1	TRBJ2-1	ASSPESGVVNEQF
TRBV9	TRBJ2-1	ASSPPGLAGDNNEQF
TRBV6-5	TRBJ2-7	ASSYSIPFRDNSYEQY
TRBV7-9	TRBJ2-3	ASSLEGPISSDTQY
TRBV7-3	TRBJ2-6	AGSPSPSGANVLT
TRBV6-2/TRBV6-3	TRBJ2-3	ASNGDKRPGTDTQY
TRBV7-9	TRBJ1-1	ASRPGVGNTEAF
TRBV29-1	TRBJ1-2	SVARPDKNYGYT
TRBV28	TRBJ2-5	ASSSAGGWEETQY
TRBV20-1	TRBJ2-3	SGAVMERGSSTDTQY
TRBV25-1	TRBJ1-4	ASSEGQDNEKLF
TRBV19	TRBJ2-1	ASSTTSGRTYNEQF
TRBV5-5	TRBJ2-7	ASYDEQY
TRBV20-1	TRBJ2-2	SARNPGLANTGELF
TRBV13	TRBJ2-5	ASSLGTGGGGETQY
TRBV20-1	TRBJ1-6	SAKAGQLYNSPLH
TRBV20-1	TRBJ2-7	SARTVSGATYEQY
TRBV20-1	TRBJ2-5	SAVTSGRGFGETQY